This TCR beta chain appears in the sequencing data of a study of STAT5B mutations in CD4+ large granular lymphocyte leukemia. Buffy coats from healthy blood donors served as controls. The assay was run at survey level. Here immunoSEQ multiplex PCR was the method, and the copy in TCRdb shows in-frame clones only, minus some. The sample holds about 50,000 clones, approximately 83% seen once. Regarding the study as a whole: Patient CD4-sorted repertoires looked more clonal than healthy CD4+ repertoires, even without putative leukemic clones. 8/27 top patient clones versus 2/35 control clones were TRBV06-family.

Details on this clone: Its antigen is unknown.

Trimming left V 3 bases short and J 3 bases short, with 9 bases between. The CDR3 is 14 amino acids. Germline V lookup: CDR1 ENHRY, CDR2 SYGVKD. The sample taken for sequencing was CD4+ T cells from blood buffy coats. The chain joins TRBV10-3 to TRBJ2-1; TRBD1 might be the D (6 bases). The origin of this receptor is a human donor in good health. The DNA of the CDR3 is TGTGCCATCAGTGAAGGGGGAATCTACAATGAGCAGTTCTTC. Translating gives CAISEGGIYNEQFF.